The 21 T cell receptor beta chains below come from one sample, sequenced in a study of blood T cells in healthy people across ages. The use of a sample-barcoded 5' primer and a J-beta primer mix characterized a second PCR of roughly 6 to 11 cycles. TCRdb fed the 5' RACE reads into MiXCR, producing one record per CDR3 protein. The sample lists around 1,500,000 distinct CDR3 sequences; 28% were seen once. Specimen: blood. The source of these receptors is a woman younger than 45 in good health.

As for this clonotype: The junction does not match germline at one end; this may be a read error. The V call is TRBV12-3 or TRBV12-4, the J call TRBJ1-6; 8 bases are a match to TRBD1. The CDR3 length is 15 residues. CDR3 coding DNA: TGTGCCAGCAGTTTGGACAGGGCATATAATTCACCCCTCAACTTT. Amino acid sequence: CASSLDRAYNSPLNF.

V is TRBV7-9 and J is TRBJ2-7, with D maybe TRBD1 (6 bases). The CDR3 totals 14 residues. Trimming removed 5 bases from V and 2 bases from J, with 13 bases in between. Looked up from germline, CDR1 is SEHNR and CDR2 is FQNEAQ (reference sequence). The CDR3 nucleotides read TGTGCCAGCAGCCCCCCGGGACATACCTACGAGCAGTACTTC. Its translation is CASSPPGHTYEQYF. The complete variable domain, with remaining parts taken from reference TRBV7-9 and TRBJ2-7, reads DTGVSQNPRHKITKRGQNVTFRCDPISEHNRLYWYRQTLGQGPEFLTYFQNEAQLEKSRLLSDRFSAERPKGSFSTLEIQRTEQGDSAMYLCASSPPGHTYEQYFGPGTRLTVT.

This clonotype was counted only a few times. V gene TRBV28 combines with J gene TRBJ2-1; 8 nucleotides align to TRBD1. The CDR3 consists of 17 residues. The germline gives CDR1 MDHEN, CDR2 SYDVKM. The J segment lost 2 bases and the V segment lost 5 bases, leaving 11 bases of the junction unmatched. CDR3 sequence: CASSLPADRATYNEQFF. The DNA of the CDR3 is TGTGCCAGCAGTCTCCCGGCGGACAGGGCAACCTACAATGAGCAGTTCTTC.

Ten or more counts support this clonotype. The chain's CDR3 is CASSASELETQYF. The CDR3 DNA sequence: TGTGCCAGCAGCGCTTCGGAGCTAGAGACCCAGTACTTC. The rearrangement links TRBV9 to TRBJ2-5; D remains unclear. The CDR3 loop spans 13 amino acids. Trimming stripped 3 bases from V and 4 bases from J, with 10 bases between. Germline V gene data show CDR1 as SGDLS and CDR2 as YYNGEE. The full variable domain, completed using reference TRBV9 and TRBJ2-5, is DSGVTQTPKHLITATGQRVTLRCSPRSGDLSVYWYQQSLDQGLQFLIQYYNGEERAKGNILERFSAQQFPDLHSELNLSSLELGDSALYFCASSASELETQYFGPGTRLLVL.

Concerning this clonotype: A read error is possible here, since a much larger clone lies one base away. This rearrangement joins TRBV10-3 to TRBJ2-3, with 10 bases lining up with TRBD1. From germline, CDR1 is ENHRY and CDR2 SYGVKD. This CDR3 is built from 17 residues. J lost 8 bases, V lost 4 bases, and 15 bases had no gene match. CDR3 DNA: TGTGCCATCAGTGTAACCAGACAGGGGGCGCGGAGAGGTACGCAGTATTTT. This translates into CAISVTRQGARRGTQYF.

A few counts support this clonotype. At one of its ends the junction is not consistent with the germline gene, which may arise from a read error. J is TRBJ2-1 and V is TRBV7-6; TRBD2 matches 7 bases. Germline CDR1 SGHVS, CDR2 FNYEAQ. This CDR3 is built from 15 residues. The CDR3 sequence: CASSVAGGRVGEQFF. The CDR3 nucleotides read TGTGCCAGCAGCGTAGCCGGCGGGAGAGTCGGTGAGCAGTTCTTC.

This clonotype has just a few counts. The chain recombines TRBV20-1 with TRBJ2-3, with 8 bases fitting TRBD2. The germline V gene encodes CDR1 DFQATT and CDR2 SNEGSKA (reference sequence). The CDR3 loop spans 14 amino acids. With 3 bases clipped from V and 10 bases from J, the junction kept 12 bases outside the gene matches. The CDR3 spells CSARASGFTDAQYF. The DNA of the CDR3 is TGCAGTGCTAGGGCTAGCGGGTTCACAGACGCGCAGTATTTT.

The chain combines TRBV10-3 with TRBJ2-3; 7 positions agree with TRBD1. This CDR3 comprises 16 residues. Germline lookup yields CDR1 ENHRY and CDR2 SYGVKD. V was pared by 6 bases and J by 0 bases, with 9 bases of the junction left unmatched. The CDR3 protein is CAIRGINRGSTDTQYF. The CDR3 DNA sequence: TGTGCCATCAGGGGGATTAACAGGGGAAGCACAGATACGCAGTATTTT.

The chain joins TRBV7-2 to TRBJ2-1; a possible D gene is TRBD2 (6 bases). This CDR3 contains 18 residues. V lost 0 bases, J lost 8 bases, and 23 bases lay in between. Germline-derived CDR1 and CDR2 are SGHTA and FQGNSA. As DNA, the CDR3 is TGTGCCAGCAGCTTAGCGTCGTTTCGTGCGGGGAAAGACGATGAGCAGTTCTTC. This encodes CASSLASFRAGKDDEQFF.

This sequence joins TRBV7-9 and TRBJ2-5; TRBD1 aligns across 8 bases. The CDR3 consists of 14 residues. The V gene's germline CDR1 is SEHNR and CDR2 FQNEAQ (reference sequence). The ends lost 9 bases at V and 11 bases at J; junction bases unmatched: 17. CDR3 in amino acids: CASSPPGQGYGQYF. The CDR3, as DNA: TGTGCCAGTAGCCCCCCCGGACAGGGCTACGGGCAGTACTTC.

The CDR3 loop is CASSFREAAFF. CDR3 coding DNA: TGTGCCAGCAGTTTCAGGGAGGCAGCTTTCTTT. This chain connects TRBV28 to TRBJ1-1, with a weak D call TRBD1 (5 bases). Trimming removed 3 bases at V and 10 bases at J, with 9 bases between. Germline assignment: CDR1 MDHEN and CDR2 SYDVKM. This CDR3 comprises 11 residues.

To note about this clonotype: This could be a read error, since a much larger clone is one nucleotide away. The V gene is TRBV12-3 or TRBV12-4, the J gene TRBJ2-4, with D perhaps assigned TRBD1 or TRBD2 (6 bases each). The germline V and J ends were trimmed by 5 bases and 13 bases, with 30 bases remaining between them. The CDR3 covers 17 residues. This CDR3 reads CASSSAGRGQMGNEQYF. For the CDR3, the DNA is TGTGCCAGCAGTAGTGCCGGGAGAGGACAGATGGGCAATGAGCAGTACTTC.

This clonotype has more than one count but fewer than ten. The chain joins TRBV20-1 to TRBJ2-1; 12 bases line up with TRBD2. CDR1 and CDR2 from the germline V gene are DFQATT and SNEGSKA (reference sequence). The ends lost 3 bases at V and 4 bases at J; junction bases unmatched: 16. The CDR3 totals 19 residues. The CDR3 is CSARPNPTSGRPPYNEQFF. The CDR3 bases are TGCAGTGCTAGGCCCAACCCAACTAGCGGGAGGCCTCCATACAATGAGCAGTTCTTC.

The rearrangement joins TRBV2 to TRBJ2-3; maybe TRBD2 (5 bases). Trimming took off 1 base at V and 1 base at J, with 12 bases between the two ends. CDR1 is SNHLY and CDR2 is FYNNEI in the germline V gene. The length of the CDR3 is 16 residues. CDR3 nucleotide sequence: TGTGCCAGCAGTGAAGACCAAAGCGGAGGCACAGATACGCAGTATTTT. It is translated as CASSEDQSGGTDTQYF. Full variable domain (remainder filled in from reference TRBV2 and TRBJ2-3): EPEVTQTPSHQVTQMGQEVILRCVPISNHLYFYWYRQILGQKVEFLVSFYNNEISEKSEIFDDQFSVERPDGSNFTLKIRSTKLEDSAMYFCASSEDQSGGTDTQYFGPGTRLTVL.

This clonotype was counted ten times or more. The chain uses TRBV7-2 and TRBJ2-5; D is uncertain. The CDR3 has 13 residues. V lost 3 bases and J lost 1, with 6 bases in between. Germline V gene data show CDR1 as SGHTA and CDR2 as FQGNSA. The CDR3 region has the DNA TGTGCCAGCAGCTTGTCAGTCCAAGAGACCCAGTACTTC. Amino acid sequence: CASSLSVQETQYF.

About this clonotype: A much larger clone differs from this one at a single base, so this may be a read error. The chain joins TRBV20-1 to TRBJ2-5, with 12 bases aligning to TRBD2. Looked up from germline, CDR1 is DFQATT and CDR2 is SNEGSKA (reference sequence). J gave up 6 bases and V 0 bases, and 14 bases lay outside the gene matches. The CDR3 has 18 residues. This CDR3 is CSARDPLAGGPGQKTQYF. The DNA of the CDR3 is TGCAGTGCTAGAGATCCCCTAGCGGGGGGGCCAGGGCAAAAGACCCAGTACTTC.

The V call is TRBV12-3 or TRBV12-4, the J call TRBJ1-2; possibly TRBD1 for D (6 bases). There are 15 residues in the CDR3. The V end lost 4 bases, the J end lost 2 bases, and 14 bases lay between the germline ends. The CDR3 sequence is CASSWTVGGNYGYTF. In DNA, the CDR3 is TGTGCCAGCAGTTGGACGGTCGGGGGCAACTATGGCTACACCTTC.

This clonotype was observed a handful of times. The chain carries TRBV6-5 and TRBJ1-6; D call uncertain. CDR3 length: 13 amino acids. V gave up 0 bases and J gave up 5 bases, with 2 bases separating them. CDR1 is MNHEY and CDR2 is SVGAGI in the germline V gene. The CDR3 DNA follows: TGTGCCAGCAGTTACTCGAATAATTCACCCCTCCACTTT. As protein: CASSYSNNSPLHF.

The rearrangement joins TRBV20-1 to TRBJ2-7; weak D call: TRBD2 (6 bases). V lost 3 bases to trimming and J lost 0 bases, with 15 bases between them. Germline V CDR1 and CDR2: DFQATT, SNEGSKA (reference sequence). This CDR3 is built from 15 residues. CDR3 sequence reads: CSASWPRGSSYEQYF. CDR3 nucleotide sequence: TGCAGTGCTAGTTGGCCGCGGGGAAGCTCCTACGAGCAGTACTTC.

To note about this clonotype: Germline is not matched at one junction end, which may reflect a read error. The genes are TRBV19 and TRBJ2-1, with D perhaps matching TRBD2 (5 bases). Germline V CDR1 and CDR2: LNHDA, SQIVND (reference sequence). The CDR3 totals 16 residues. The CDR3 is CASTALLSGSYSEQFF. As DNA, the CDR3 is TGTGCCAGTACAGCGCTACTCAGCGGAAGCTACAGTGAGCAGTTCTTC.

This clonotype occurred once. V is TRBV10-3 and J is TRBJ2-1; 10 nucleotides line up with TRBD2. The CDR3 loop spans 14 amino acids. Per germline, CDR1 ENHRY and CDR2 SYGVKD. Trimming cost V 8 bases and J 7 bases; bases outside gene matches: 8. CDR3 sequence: CAISASGGSNEQFF. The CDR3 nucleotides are TGTGCCATCTCCGCTAGCGGGGGTTCAAATGAGCAGTTCTTC.